One sample yielded the 6 T cell receptor beta chains listed below, sequenced in a study of T cell clonotyping in hematopoietic cell transplantation. Assay: immunoSEQ multiplex PCR; the TCRdb copy retains only in-frame clones and omits some. The sample gives approximately 8,700 clones, approximately 85% of which show up once; roughly a third is in the top ten. The sequences come from PBMCs, collected 180 days after allogeneic stem cell transplant. These receptors were taken from a female patient aged 25-40 years who had an allogeneic stem cell transplant, so the T cells may come from the graft donor. Some clones in this sample may be carry-over from other donors' samples.

The sample holds a few counts of this clone. The rearrangement uses TRBV9 and TRBJ1-5; 8 bases line up with TRBD1. The CDR3 loop spans 14 amino acids. From germline, CDR1 is SGDLS and CDR2 YYNGEE. The V and J ends lost 4 bases and 4 bases, in that order; junction bases with no gene match: 4. In DNA form, the CDR3 reads TGTGCCAGCAGCTTTGGACAGGGAAATCAGCCCCAGCATTTT. Amino acids: CASSFGQGNQPQHF.

The chain links TRBV27 to TRBJ1-6; the match to TRBD1 covers 8 bases. The CDR3 length is 14 residues. Germline lookup yields CDR1 MNHEY and CDR2 SMNVEV (reference sequence). The ends lost 6 bases at V and 10 bases at J; junction bases unmatched: 8. The CDR3 DNA follows: TGTGCCAGCAGACCAGGACAGGGTCTGTCACCCCTCCACTTT. It translates to CASRPGQGLSPLHF.

This rearrangement joins TRBV6-6 to TRBJ1-1, with D possibly matching TRBD1 (5 bases). Germline CDR1 and CDR2: MNHNY and SVGAGI (reference sequence). V was clipped by 4 bases and J by 9 bases, with 15 bases between them. The CDR3 consists of 13 residues. The CDR3 DNA is TGTGCCAGCAGTTTGGAAAAGACAGCACAAGCTTTCTTT. Protein sequence: CASSLEKTAQAFF.

The V and J genes are TRBV7-2 and TRBJ1-2; D uncertain. The CDR3 covers 14 residues. Germline CDR1 is SGHTA and CDR2 is FQGNSA. Deletions cut 2 bases from V and 0 bases from J, with 7 bases between. The CDR3 here is CASSLSSPNYGYTF. Written as DNA, the CDR3 is TGTGCCAGCAGCTTATCTTCCCCTAACTATGGCTACACCTTC.

The chain uses TRBV18 and TRBJ1-3; tentative D call: TRBD1 (5 bases). Germline-derived CDR1 and CDR2 are KGHSH and LQKENI. This CDR3 is 14 amino acids long. V shed 1 base and J shed 3 bases, with 7 bases lying between them. CDR3 amino acids: CASSPQGHGNTIYF. CDR3 coding DNA: TGTGCCAGCTCACCACAAGGACATGGAAACACCATATATTTT.

V and J are TRBV29-1 and TRBJ2-1, with 8 bases identical to TRBD2. CDR3 length: 14 residues. The germline V gene encodes CDR1 SQVTM and CDR2 ANQGSEA. The V and J ends lost 6 bases and 3 bases, in that order; junction bases with no gene match: 7. The CDR3: CSVVLAGLYNEQFF. For the CDR3, the DNA is TGCAGCGTGGTTCTAGCGGGCCTCTACAATGAGCAGTTCTTC.